This T cell receptor beta chain was identified during a study of blood T cells in healthy people across ages. Donors gave around 10 milliliters of peripheral blood apiece. The second PCR ran about 6 to 11 cycles with a sample-barcoded 5' primer and J-beta primers. Each CDR3 protein is one row after TCRdb ran MiXCR on the 5' RACE reads. The profile shows hundreds of thousands of distinct CDR3 sequences, nearly 60% of them singletons. Findings of the study overall: Long-lived donors exceeded aged donors in naive CD4+ cells and diversity. Roughly linear age-related decline in beta diversity appeared, significant by age approximately 41. When one million T cells were used, diversity estimates were thought to be underestimates.

Concerning this clonotype itself: Antigen unknown.

Sequencing used blood. This TCR came from a man in his thirties or forties in good health.

Here the CDR3 reads CSAANLEQYF. DNA of the CDR3: TGCAGTGCCGCGAACCTCGAGCAGTACTTC. The chain uses TRBV20-1 and TRBJ2-5; D call uncertain. Near its end, the DNA agrees better with TRBJ2-7, so the J call may be wrong. CDR3 length: 10 residues. Germline CDR1 reads DFQATT; CDR2 reads SNEGSKA (reference sequence).